This TCR beta chain was sequenced during a study of cytomegalovirus exposure and HLA in healthy donors. Study conclusions and caveats: Specificity for CMV antigens was confirmed in vitro for a few of the CMV-associated chains. TCR beta chains numbering more than 150 were designated cytomegalovirus-associated.

As to this clone: Antigen specificity is unknown.

The length of the CDR3 is 16 residues. Germline V gene lookup returns CDR1 SGHRS and CDR2 YFSETQ. The trim removed 4 bases at V and 2 bases at J, leaving 8 bases unmatched. This table comes from immunoSEQ multiplex PCR, and its TCRdb copy is limited to in-frame clones, with some not included. The sample records under 200,000 clones, roughly 89% being singletons. Source material: PBMCs. This sequence was found in a woman aged 18-30 years in good health and CMV-seropositive. This sequence joins TRBV5-1 and TRBJ2-7; 11 nucleotides line up with TRBD1. CDR3: CASSIGQGAGAYEQYF. CDR3 nucleotide sequence: TGCGCCAGCAGCATAGGACAGGGGGCCGGGGCCTACGAGCAGTACTTC.